One and the same sample provided the 25 T cell receptor beta chains below, sequenced in a study of OX40 agonist ivuxolimab in advanced cancers. Library creation used the immunoSEQ multiplex PCR assay. The source is immuneACCESS, and TCRdb retained only in-frame sequences with V and J called. Part of the clones is not carried over; for the studies checked, unresolved V genes explain less than half of this, and the remainder is unexplained. Here the sample has about 73,000 clones; approximately 90% occur a single time. The ten largest clones add up to about 0.53% of the sample. Material: CD4+ or CD8+ T cells sorted from blood, obtained in a trial of the OX40 agonist ivuxolimab. The source is an adult with an advanced solid tumor such as melanoma, head and neck, liver or kidney cancer.

The chain has TRBV10-3 and TRBJ2-3, with D maybe TRBD2 (5 bases). The CDR3 loop spans 17 amino acids. From germline, CDR1 is ENHRY and CDR2 SYGVKD. DNA for the CDR3: TGTTTCCAGCGGCGGAGCAACCCCAGCAAAGCGACAGATACGCAGTATTTT. Protein sequence: CFQRRSNPSKATDTQYF.

The chain couples TRBV19 to TRBJ1-5, with D possibly TRBD1 on 5 matching bases. The CDR3 runs 14 residues. CDR1 is LNHDA, CDR2 SQIVND, per germline (reference sequence). Trimming pared 3 bases from V and 1 base from J, leaving 7 bases between. CDR3 in amino acids: CASSIGGSNQPQHF. CDR3 nucleotides: TGTGCCAGTAGTATTGGGGGGAGCAATCAGCCCCAGCATTTT.

The V and J genes are TRBV28 and TRBJ1-5; maybe TRBD1 (6 bases). CDR1 and CDR2 (germline): MDHEN, SYDVKM. The length of the CDR3 is 14 residues. The germline V and J ends were trimmed by 5 bases and 8 bases, with 16 bases remaining between them. The CDR3, as DNA: TGTGCCAGCAGTCACAGACAGGCACCAAAGCCCCAGCATTTT. Protein sequence: CASSHRQAPKPQHF. The variable domain in full, completed from reference TRBV28 and TRBJ1-5, reads DVKVTQSSRYLVKRTGEKVFLECVQDMDHENMFWYRQDPGLGLRLIYFSYDVKMKEKGDIPEGYSVSREKKERFSLILESASTNQTSMYLCASSHRQAPKPQHFGDGTRLSIL.

The V call is TRBV6-4, the J call TRBJ1-2, with D maybe TRBD1 (5 bases). The germline V and J ends were trimmed by 4 bases and 4 bases, with 16 bases remaining between them. The germline CDR1 and CDR2 sequences are MRHNA and SNTAGT. The CDR3 loop spans 15 amino acids. This chain's CDR3 is CASSGQGRLCYGYTF. CDR3 bases: TGTGCCAGCAGTGGCCAGGGCAGGTTGTGCTATGGCTACACCTTC.

This clone was counted once. This chain links TRBV2 with TRBJ1-2; D might be TRBD1 (5 bases). The germline V and J ends were trimmed by 5 bases and 5 bases, with 12 bases remaining between them. This CDR3 region has 13 residues. Germline-derived CDR1 and CDR2 are SNHLY and FYNNEI. The CDR3: CASSTDRLYGYTF. As DNA, the CDR3 is TGTGCCAGCAGTACAGACAGATTATATGGCTACACCTTC.

Concerning this clone itself: An end of the junction differs from the germline gene, which may be a read error. The chain has TRBV2 and TRBJ2-7; D not resolved. The V gene's germline CDR1 is SNHLY and CDR2 FYNNEI. The CDR3 has 12 amino acids. The CDR3 DNA follows: TGTGCCAGCAGGGAAGATTCCTACGAGCAGTACTTC. This translates into CASREDSYEQYF.

This chain connects TRBV2 to TRBJ1-5; TRBD1 agrees at 7 bases. The CDR3 contains 15 residues. V lost 6 bases to trimming and J lost 0 bases; unmatched junction nucleotides: 5. From germline, CDR1 is SNHLY and CDR2 FYNNEI. The CDR3 spells CASSGGDSSNQPQHF. The DNA for the CDR3 is TGTGCCAGCAGCGGAGGGGACAGTAGCAATCAGCCCCAGCATTTT.

This clone was observed once. The chain employs TRBV6-1 and TRBJ2-1; D gene unclear. Germline V gene sequence: CDR1 MNHNS, CDR2 SASEGT. This CDR3 has 13 residues. The germline V and J ends were trimmed by 6 bases and 5 bases, with 11 bases remaining between them. CDR3 in amino acids: CASSKLTNNEQFF. CDR3 nucleotides: TGTGCCAGCAGCAAACTGACAAACAATGAGCAGTTCTTC.

The chain couples TRBV6-1 to TRBJ1-2, with D unresolved. The V gene's germline CDR1 is MNHNS and CDR2 SASEGT. This CDR3 is 11 amino acids long. The V end lost 6 bases, the J end lost 4 bases, and 6 bases lay between the germline ends. The CDR3 sequence is CASSSGYGYTF. The CDR3 bases are TGTGCCAGCAGCTCGGGCTATGGCTACACCTTC.

J is TRBJ2-3 and V is TRBV5-4; D is undetermined. This CDR3 comprises 14 residues. The germline V gene encodes CDR1 SGHNT and CDR2 YYREEE (reference sequence). V lost 4 bases and J 0 bases, leaving 9 bases between the germline ends. The DNA of the CDR3 is TGTGCCAGCAGCGCCGGGCCTAGCACAGATACGCAGTATTTT. It is translated as CASSAGPSTDTQYF.

The chain combines TRBV6-5 with TRBJ2-1; no clear D gene. The V and J ends lost 0 bases and 4 bases respectively, with 4 bases between them. CDR3 length: 13 residues. The germline CDR1 and CDR2 sequences are MNHEY and SVGAGI. CDR3: CASSYSKYNEQFF. In DNA, the CDR3 is TGTGCCAGCAGTTACTCGAAATACAATGAGCAGTTCTTC.

In this sample, this clone turned up a few times. The chain links TRBV2 to TRBJ1-2, with a tentative D call TRBD1 (5 bases). V was trimmed by 1 base and J by 5 bases, leaving 14 bases between them. Germline V gene data show CDR1 as SNHLY and CDR2 as FYNNEI. CDR3 length: 15 residues. Written as DNA, the CDR3 is TGTGCCAGCAGTGAAGGGACGGAAGACAGATATGGCTACACCTTC. It encodes CASSEGTEDRYGYTF.

This clone was picked up a small number of times. The genes are TRBV5-1 and TRBJ2-2, with D possibly TRBD2 on 7 matching bases. The CDR3 covers 17 residues. V lost 0 bases, J lost 3 bases, and 15 bases lay in between. CDR1 SGHRS and CDR2 YFSETQ come from the germline V gene. The CDR3 region is CASSLVGGASYTGELFF. The CDR3 coding sequence is TGCGCCAGCAGCTTGGTAGGGGGGGCGTCGTACACCGGGGAGCTGTTTTTT.

The chain links TRBV28 to TRBJ2-1, with 9 bases identical to TRBD2. The J segment lost 8 bases and the V segment lost 4 bases, leaving 9 bases of the junction unmatched. The CDR3 contains 15 residues. Germline CDR1 MDHEN, CDR2 SYDVKM. CDR3: CASSSAGGLFYEQFF. In nucleotides, the CDR3 is TGTGCCAGCAGTTCAGCGGGAGGCCTGTTCTATGAGCAGTTCTTC. Looking up the rest from reference TRBV28 and TRBJ2-1 gives the full variable domain: DVKVTQSSRYLVKRTGEKVFLECVQDMDHENMFWYRQDPGLGLRLIYFSYDVKMKEKGDIPEGYSVSREKKERFSLILESASTNQTSMYLCASSSAGGLFYEQFFGPGTRLTVL.

This chain joins TRBV5-1 and TRBJ2-4; D possibly corresponds to TRBD2 (5 bases). The CDR3 extends over 14 amino acids. V lost 1 base and J lost 6, with 11 bases in between. Germline CDR1 SGHRS, CDR2 YFSETQ. The CDR3 nucleotides read TGCGCCAGCAGCTTGACGGGAACAGTAAACATTCAGTACTTC. It encodes CASSLTGTVNIQYF.

This rearrangement joins TRBV7-8 to TRBJ1-4, with D unresolved. This CDR3 is 14 amino acids long. The germline V and J ends were trimmed by 4 bases and 2 bases, with 8 bases remaining between them. Germline CDR1 SGHVS, CDR2 FQNEAQ. CDR3 loop: CASSSARTNEKLFF. The CDR3 nucleotides read TGTGCCAGCAGCTCGGCTAGGACTAATGAAAAACTGTTTTTT.

The chain couples TRBV6-6 to TRBJ1-6, with D perhaps TRBD1 (6 bases). Per germline, CDR1 MNHNY and CDR2 SVGAGI (reference sequence). The length of the CDR3 is 16 residues. V lost 2 bases to trimming and J lost 8 bases, with 16 bases between them. CDR3 sequence: CASSYRGAVNDSPLHF. In DNA form, the CDR3 reads TGTGCCAGCAGTTACAGGGGGGCCGTGAATGATTCACCCCTCCACTTT.

The rearrangement joins TRBV7-3 to TRBJ1-1; no clear D. The V end lost 2 bases, the J end lost 3 bases, and 7 bases lay between the germline ends. The CDR3 loop spans 13 amino acids. CDR1 SGHTA and CDR2 FQGTGA come from the germline V gene. In nucleotides, the CDR3 is TGTGCCAGCAGCTTATTGCGGGACACTGAAGCTTTCTTT. Translating it yields CASSLLRDTEAFF.

The chain combines TRBV5-6 with TRBJ1-2; D unclear. The CDR3 runs to 14 residues. The ends were cut back, 1 base at V and 5 bases at J, with 12 bases in the middle. Germline values: CDR1 SGHDT, CDR2 YYEEEE. CDR3 DNA: TGTGCCAGCAGCTTGAGCGGATTTAGTTATGGCTACACCTTC. It yields the protein CASSLSGFSYGYTF.

This clone was counted a few times. The chain has TRBV5-4 and TRBJ2-5; 11 bases line up with TRBD2. The J segment lost 2 bases and the V segment lost 3 bases, leaving 3 bases of the junction unmatched. CDR3 length: 15 amino acids. Germline assignment: CDR1 SGHNT and CDR2 YYREEE (reference sequence). The CDR3 sequence: CASSSLAGGQETQYF. Here the CDR3 DNA reads TGTGCCAGCAGCTCCCTAGCGGGAGGACAAGAGACCCAGTACTTC.

The chain links TRBV5-1 to TRBJ1-1; D unclear. Germline V gives CDR1 SGHRS, CDR2 YFSETQ. V lost 0 bases to trimming and J lost 0 bases, with 6 bases between them. This CDR3 spans 14 amino acids. The CDR3, as DNA: TGCGCCAGCAGCTTGGTCCCCGTGAACACTGAAGCTTTCTTT. It codes for CASSLVPVNTEAFF. Supplemented by reference TRBV5-1 and TRBJ1-1, the full variable domain reads KAGVTQTPRYLIKTRGQQVTLSCSPISGHRSVSWYQQTPGQGLQFLFEYFSETQRNKGNFPGRFSGRQFSNSRSEMNVSTLELGDSALYLCASSLVPVNTEAFFGQGTRLTVV.

CDR3 loop: CASSLQGATYEQYF. Here the CDR3 DNA reads TGCGCCAGCAGCTTGCAGGGGGCCACCTACGAGCAGTACTTC. The genes are TRBV5-1 and TRBJ2-7; 8 nucleotides align to TRBD1. Germline V gives CDR1 SGHRS, CDR2 YFSETQ. V shed 1 base and J 2 bases; nucleotides not matched to a gene: 2. The CDR3 consists of 14 residues.

The V call is TRBV11-3, the J call TRBJ2-5; D possibly uses TRBD1 or TRBD2 (5 bases each). Germline V gives CDR1 SGHNT, CDR2 YENEEA. CDR3 length equals 14 residues. V dropped 5 bases and J dropped 10 bases, with 20 bases sitting between them. As DNA, the CDR3 is TGTGCCAGCAGCCCGTGGGGGTCAACGGGGAGCCAGTACTTC. Its protein is CASSPWGSTGSQYF.

The chain couples TRBV6-1 to TRBJ2-3, with TRBD2 as a possible D gene (6 bases). Between the trimmed V and J ends, which lost 7 bases and 8 bases, there was a span of 19 bases. There are 14 residues in the CDR3. Per germline, CDR1 MNHNS and CDR2 SASEGT. The CDR3: CASKEAKTRSTQYF. As DNA, the CDR3 is TGTGCCAGCAAAGAGGCTAAGACTAGAAGTACGCAGTATTTT.

The rearrangement uses TRBV19 and TRBJ2-5; TRBD1 is a possible D gene (6 bases). The germline CDR1 and CDR2 sequences are LNHDA and SQIVND (reference sequence). This CDR3 is 16 amino acids long. Between the trimmed V and J ends, which lost 0 bases and 8 bases, there was a span of 19 bases. CDR3: CASSIEGGSRGGTQYF. CDR3 nucleotide sequence: TGTGCCAGTAGTATAGAGGGCGGTTCGAGAGGGGGAACCCAGTACTTC.